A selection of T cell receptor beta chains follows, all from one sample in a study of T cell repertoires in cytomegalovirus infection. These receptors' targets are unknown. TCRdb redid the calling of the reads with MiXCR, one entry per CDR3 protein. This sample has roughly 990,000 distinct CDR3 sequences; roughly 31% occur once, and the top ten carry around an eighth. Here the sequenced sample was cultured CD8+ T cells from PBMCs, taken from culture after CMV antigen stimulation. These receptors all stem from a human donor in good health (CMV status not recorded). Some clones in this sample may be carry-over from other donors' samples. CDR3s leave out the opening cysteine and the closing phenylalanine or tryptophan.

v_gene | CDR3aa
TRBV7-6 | ASRVGGTGSTDEQF
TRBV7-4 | ASSHRDRVLTGEPF
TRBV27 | ASSFGTGLSEAF
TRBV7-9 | ASSLGSWGLRRDEQF
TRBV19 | ASSWAGNSNQPQH
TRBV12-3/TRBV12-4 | ASTDLGLNEQF
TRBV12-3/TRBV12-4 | ASSFSQGRQPQH
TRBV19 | ASSIASNQPQH
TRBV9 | ASSVAGERGEKLF
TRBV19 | ASRSRSDPTDTQY